This T cell receptor beta chain was captured in a study of blood T cells in healthy people across ages. With a J-beta primer mix and a sample-barcoded 5' primer, a second PCR ran about 6 to 11 cycles. From each sample, at least 2.5 million paired-end reads containing CDR3 were obtained. Via MiXCR, TCRdb re-called the 5' RACE reads, giving one row per CDR3 protein. This table has about 800,000 distinct CDR3 sequences, 20% to 25% appearing once. Regarding the study as a whole: Diversity figures derived from one million T cells were judged to underestimate the true value.

Germline assignment: CDR1 MDHEN and CDR2 SYDVKM. The CDR3 sequence is 16 residues long. The sample holds a few counts of this clonotype. What it binds is unknown. These sequences were also reported in another study, on T cells of mothers and their children. This second study says: The people who donated were a few healthy Caucasian mothers and their six children. It was related mother-child pairs that showed slightly higher overlap than unrelated pairs, without reaching significance.

The rearrangement uses TRBV28 and TRBJ2-5; 14 bases are shared with TRBD2. Gene TRBJ2-1 matches the end of the DNA better, so the J call may be wrong. The sample comprised blood. The sequence was obtained from a boy younger than 18 in good health. The CDR3 DNA reads as TGTGCCAGCAGTGGGGGACTAGCGGGAGTCGACAATGAGCAGTTCTTC. Amino acid sequence: CASSGGLAGVDNEQFF.